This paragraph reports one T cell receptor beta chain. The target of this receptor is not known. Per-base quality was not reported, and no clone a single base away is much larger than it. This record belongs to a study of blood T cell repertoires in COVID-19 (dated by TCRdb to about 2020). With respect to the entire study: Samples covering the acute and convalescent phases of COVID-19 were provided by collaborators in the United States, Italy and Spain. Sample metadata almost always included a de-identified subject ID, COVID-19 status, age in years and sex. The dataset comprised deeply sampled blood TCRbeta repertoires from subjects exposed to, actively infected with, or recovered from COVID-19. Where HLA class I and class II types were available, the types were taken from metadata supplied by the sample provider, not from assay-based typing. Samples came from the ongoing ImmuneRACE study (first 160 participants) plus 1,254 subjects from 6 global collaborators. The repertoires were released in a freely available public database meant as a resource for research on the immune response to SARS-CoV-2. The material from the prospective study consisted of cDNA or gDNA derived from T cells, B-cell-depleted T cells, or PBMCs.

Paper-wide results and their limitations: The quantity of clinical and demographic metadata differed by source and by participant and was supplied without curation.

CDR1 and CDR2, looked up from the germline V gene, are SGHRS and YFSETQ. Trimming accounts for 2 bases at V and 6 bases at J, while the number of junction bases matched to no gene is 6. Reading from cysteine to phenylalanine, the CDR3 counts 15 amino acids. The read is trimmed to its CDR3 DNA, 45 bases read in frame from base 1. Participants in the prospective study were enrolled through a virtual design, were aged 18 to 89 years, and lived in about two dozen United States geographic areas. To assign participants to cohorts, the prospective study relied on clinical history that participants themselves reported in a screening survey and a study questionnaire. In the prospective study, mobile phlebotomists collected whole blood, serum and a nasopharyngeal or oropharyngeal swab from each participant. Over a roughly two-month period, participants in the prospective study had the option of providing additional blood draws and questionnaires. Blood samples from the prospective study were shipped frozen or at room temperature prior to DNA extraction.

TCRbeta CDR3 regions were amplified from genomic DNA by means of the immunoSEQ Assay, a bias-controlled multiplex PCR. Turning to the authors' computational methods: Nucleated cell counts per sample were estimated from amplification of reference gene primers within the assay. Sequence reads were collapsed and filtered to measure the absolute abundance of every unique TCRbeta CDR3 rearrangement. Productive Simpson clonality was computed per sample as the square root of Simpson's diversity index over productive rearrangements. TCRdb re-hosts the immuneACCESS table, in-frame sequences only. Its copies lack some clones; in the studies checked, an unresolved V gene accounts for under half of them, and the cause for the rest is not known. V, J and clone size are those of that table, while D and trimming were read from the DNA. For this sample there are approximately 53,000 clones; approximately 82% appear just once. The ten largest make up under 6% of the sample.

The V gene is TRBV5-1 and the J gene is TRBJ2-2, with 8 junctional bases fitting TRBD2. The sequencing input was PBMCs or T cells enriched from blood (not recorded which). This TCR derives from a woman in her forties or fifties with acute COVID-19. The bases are TGCGCCAGCAGCTTACGGCGGGGGGTCCCCGGGGAGCTGTTTTTT. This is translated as CASSLRRGVPGELFF.